This passage covers 9 T cell receptor beta chains from one sample sequenced in a study of blood T cell repertoires in COVID-19. Sequenced by immunoSEQ multiplex PCR; TCRdb stores in-frame clones only, minus some. The table has 350,000 to 400,000 clones, 89% seen once. The sequenced material came from peripheral blood. The receptors derive from a woman aged 25-40 years with COVID-19, enrolled during active disease.

The chain has TRBV7-9 and TRBJ1-2; possible D gene TRBD1, 6 bases. The CDR3 totals 14 residues. V was clipped by 7 bases and J by 4 bases, with 16 bases between them. Germline loops: CDR1 SEHNR, CDR2 FQNEAQ (reference sequence). The CDR3: CASNRGGAGYGYTF. The CDR3 nucleotides are TGTGCCAGCAACCGGGGGGGCGCAGGCTATGGCTACACCTTC.

The chain uses TRBV6-4 and TRBJ2-7; possible D gene TRBD1, 6 bases. The V and J ends lost 3 bases and 1 base respectively, with 13 bases between them. The germline V gene encodes CDR1 MRHNA and CDR2 SNTAGT. This CDR3 spans 15 amino acids. In DNA, the CDR3 is TGTGCCAGCAGTGAGGTCAGGGGCCCTTCCTACGAGCAGTACGTC. Its translation is CASSEVRGPSYEQYV.

The chain uses TRBV7-8 and TRBJ2-7; a weak D match, TRBD2 (5 bases). The CDR3 spans 14 residues. Trimming stripped 3 bases from V and 2 bases from J, with 11 bases between. Per germline, CDR1 SGHVS and CDR2 FQNEAQ. The CDR3 DNA sequence: TGTGCCAGCAGCTTGGACGGAGGACCCTACGAGCAGTACTTC. It yields the protein CASSLDGGPYEQYF.

This sequence joins TRBV19 and TRBJ2-3; 7 bases are shared with TRBD2. After removal of 3 bases from V and 1 base from J, the junction contained 4 bases not matched to a gene. Per the germline V gene, CDR1 is LNHDA and CDR2 is SQIVND (reference sequence). The CDR3 runs 15 residues. The CDR3 protein is CASSIARGGTDTQYF. CDR3 bases: TGTGCCAGTAGTATTGCCCGGGGGGGCACAGATACGCAGTATTTT.

Worth noting for this clone: The junction departs from germline at one end; a sequencing error may be responsible. The V call is TRBV7-7, the J call TRBJ2-1, with 9 bases identical to TRBD2. The germline V gene has CDR1 SSHAT and CDR2 FNYEAQ (reference sequence). This CDR3 has 16 amino acids. In DNA, the CDR3 is TGTGCTAGCAGCTTAATTAGGAGCGGGGGGTACAATGAGCAGTTCTTC. It is translated as CASSLIRSGGYNEQFF.

V usage is TRBV18 and J usage is TRBJ2-1, with a possible D match to TRBD1 (6 bases). Trimming cost V 0 bases and J 5 bases, with 11 bases left between them. CDR1 is KGHSH, CDR2 LQKENI, per germline. CDR3 length equals 15 residues. The CDR3, as DNA: TGTGCCAGCTCACCACCGGGGGCTGGAAACAATGAGCAGTTCTTC. Residues: CASSPPGAGNNEQFF.

The CDR3 spells CASSAAGGQETQYF. Written as DNA, the CDR3 is TGTGCCAGCAGCGCAGCGGGGGGGCAAGAGACCCAGTACTTC. The chain is built from TRBV7-2 and TRBJ2-5; 10 nucleotides agree with TRBD2. CDR3 length: 14 residues. V was clipped by 5 bases and J by 2 bases; unmatched bases: 2. From germline, CDR1 is SGHTA and CDR2 FQGNSA.

This chain connects TRBV7-2 to TRBJ1-5; no clear D. The CDR3 contains 15 residues. The V gene's germline CDR1 is SGHTA and CDR2 FQGNSA. V was pared by 2 bases and J by 7 bases, with 15 bases between. The CDR3 region is CASSLMAQPGQPQHF. The CDR3 DNA reads as TGTGCCAGCAGCTTAATGGCCCAGCCGGGACAGCCCCAGCATTTT.

This clone has only a few counts. The V gene is TRBV4-3, the J gene TRBJ2-3, with D tentatively TRBD2 (7 bases). V lost 1 base, J lost 4 bases, and 18 bases lay in between. The CDR3 consists of 17 residues. Germline V lookup: CDR1 LGHNA, CDR2 YSLEER. The CDR3 DNA follows: TGCGCCAGCAGCCAAGTGCCTCCGGCGGGGGCTGCAGATACGCAGTATTTT. It translates to CASSQVPPAGAADTQYF.